The clone carrying this TCR beta chain was counted only a few times. Antigen: not known. This sample stems from a study of T-cell reconstitution after alpha-beta-depleted transplantation in children. Study observations and caveats: The main origin of T-cell counts and diversity one year after transplant was newly produced T cells. Some patients showed high day-60 TCRbeta diversity, which derived from surviving recipient T cells and thymic progenitors. Where alpha-beta T cells came from about two months after transplant was reportedly several hundred expanded graft clones.

The length of the CDR3 is 14 residues. Germline CDR1 SQVTM, CDR2 ANQGSEA. V dropped 5 bases and J dropped 4; count of bases not matched to a gene: 9. Molecular barcoding with unique molecular identifiers was used for the TCRbeta library. Using its own MiXCR run on the PCR reads, TCRdb lists one record per CDR3 protein. The repertoire consists of 500,000 to 650,000 distinct CDR3 sequences, with approximately 10% occurring once and the leading ten covering 12% to 15%. The chain joins TRBV29-1 to TRBJ2-3; TRBD1 agrees at 7 bases. Material: PBMCs, mostly from graft donor cells, obtained 180 days after TCRalphabeta/CD19-depleted stem cell transplant. The sequence was collected from a female patient aged 2-9 years who had a stem cell transplant for aplastic anemia, so the T cells may come from the graft donor. The CDR3 here is CSVRDSLWADTQYF. The CDR3 nucleotides read TGCAGCGTTCGGGACAGCTTATGGGCAGATACGCAGTATTTT.